Reported below is one T cell receptor beta chain. Deletions cut 6 bases from V and 2 bases from J, with 22 bases between. The CDR3 covers 17 residues. Germline V CDR1 and CDR2: SGDLS, YYNGEE. The data originate from a study of T cell changes during pregnancy in multiple sclerosis. Assay used: immunoSEQ multiplex PCR; TCRdb lists only in-frame clones, some missing. The sample records tens of thousands of clones, 90% to 95% being singletons. The receptor comes from a female donor in good health, enrolled as a control in a pregnancy study. V and J are TRBV9 and TRBJ2-3, with D tentatively TRBD2 (6 bases). The sequencing used peripheral blood, collected in the second trimester of pregnancy. As DNA, the CDR3 is TGTGCCAGCAATCCGGGGGTTGGGGCTAGATACACAGATACGCAGTATTTT. Translated, it gives CASNPGVGARYTDTQYF.